Presented here are 3 T cell receptor beta chains from one specimen sequenced in a study of blood T cells in healthy people across ages. Alongside a J-beta primer mix, a sample-barcoded 5' primer served in a second PCR lasting about 7 to 11 cycles. MiXCR was run by TCRdb on the 5' RACE reads, yielding one entry per CDR3 protein. The table shows 700,000 to 900,000 distinct CDR3 sequences, with 20% to 30% occurring only once. The same data also contributed to another study, on T cells of mothers and their children.

Sample: blood. Receptor source: a boy younger than 18 in good health.

The chain has TRBV12-3 or TRBV12-4 and TRBJ2-3, with D possibly being TRBD2 (5 bases). V was shortened by 0 bases and J by 0 bases, with 10 bases between the two germline ends. The CDR3 is 16 amino acids. The CDR3 spells CASSLARGTSTDTQYF. The CDR3 nucleotides are TGTGCCAGCAGTTTAGCACGGGGAACTAGCACAGATACGCAGTATTTT.

The gene calls are TRBV7-8 and TRBJ2-2, with unresolved D. This CDR3 has 14 residues. Between the trimmed V and J ends, which lost 1 base and 8 bases, there was a span of 11 bases. Per germline, CDR1 SGHVS and CDR2 FQNEAQ. CDR3 protein: CASSLGPLKGELFF. The DNA for the CDR3 is TGTGCCAGCAGCTTAGGTCCCTTAAAAGGGGAGCTGTTTTTT.

The CDR3 loop reads CASSPGAAGGPQYF. The CDR3 DNA follows: TGTGCCAGCAGCCCGGGGGCGGCGGGGGGTCCGCAGTATTTT. The chain employs TRBV7-2 and TRBJ2-3; 8 bases align to TRBD2. CDR3 length: 14 residues. Germline trimming cut 5 bases from V and 10 bases from J; bases unmatched to any gene: 11. Germline lookup yields CDR1 SGHTA and CDR2 FQGNSA. The whole variable domain, filled in from reference TRBV7-2 and TRBJ2-3, reads GAGVSQSPSNKVTEKGKDVELRCDPISGHTALYWYRQSLGQGLEFLIYFQGNSAPDKSGLPSDRFSAERTGGSVSTLTIQRTQQEDSAVYLCASSPGAAGGPQYFGPGTRLTVL.